This TCR beta chain was obtained from a study of cytomegalovirus exposure and HLA in healthy donors (dated by TCRdb to the late 2010s). At the level of the whole study: An earlier analysis of some 600 of the donors reported 276 Gb of sequence data and 100 million to 120 million unique TCR beta sequences obtained from about 200 million T cells. Roughly 300 gigabases of sequencing data and approximately 85 million unique TCR sequences were included in an early release covering about 600 HLA-typed donors. The genetic ancestry cluster associated with self-reported Caucasian donors included 81% of the roughly 390 genotyped donors. The study aimed to test whether cataloging public T cell receptors could reveal signatures of past pathogen exposure. The study profiled the T cell repertoires of hundreds of subjects by immunosequencing and related them to cytomegalovirus serostatus. Besides the first cohort of under 700 subjects, a separate validation cohort made up of 120 different subjects was used. To predict cytomegalovirus infection status, the study combined high-throughput TCR immunosequencing, statistical association of individual TCRs with disease status, and machine learning. A later analysis re-analyzed previously published TCR beta repertoires from roughly 630 donors and added high-resolution HLA genotyping to study TCR occurrence patterns. In the later analysis, no new phenotypic data were used to find candidate immune exposures; instead, reliance was placed on TCR beta sequences and their occurrence across donors. To decide whether each TCR beta V gene segment behaved as functional or pseudogenic, an earlier analysis of nearly 600 of the donors relied on high-throughput TCR beta sequencing. Donor age, sex, ethnicity and CMV serostatus were compiled together with the repertoire data. A later genetic analysis used genome-wide SNP genotypes for about 65% of the 666 donors, treating that subset as a discovery cohort. All discovery cohort repertoires had been generated using a single sequencing platform. HLA typing covered class I and class II loci at four-digit resolution. Typing coverage varied by locus: about 620-630 donors for A, B, C, DRB1 and DQB1; roughly 500 for DQA1; nearly 610 for DPA1; under 490 for DPB1. Roughly 5 DR-DQ haplotypes were treated as single units for association and clustering because of strong linkage in the cohort. Among about 400 genotyped donors of the cohort, an average of around 250,000 unique TCR beta nucleotide sequences was sequenced per donor, of which 15% to 20% were non-productive.

In total, over 600 healthy bone marrow donors made up the cohort. At the time of sampling, every cohort member was nominally healthy, though immune exposures that went unrecorded were likely present. The donor was CMV seropositive and belonged to the group of more than 250 seropositive cohort members. Each donor provided a peripheral blood sample, and peripheral blood mononuclear cells were used for TCR beta sequencing. Genomic DNA extraction from the blood cell samples was performed with the Qiagen DNeasy Blood Extraction Kit. From the cysteine through the phenylalanine, the CDR3 covers 15 amino acids. Only the CDR3 part of the read is kept: 45 bases, read in frame from the first base. The germline V gene (reference sequence) sets CDR1 to GTSNPN and CDR2 to SVGIG. With respect to this clone: The antigen it binds to is not known. One end of the junction varies from germline; a read error may be responsible.

The study at large found these results: The study gave a list of more than 150 TCR beta chains associated with cytomegalovirus. The only immune exposure information available for the cohort was CMV serostatus. According to a later genetic analysis, donors in an Asian-associated ancestry cluster had fewer N-insertions in productive TCRs than the roughly 670-donor mean. Correlated functional status among segregating V segments might reflect linkage disequilibrium, but an unknown experimental factor could not be ruled out. In vitro tests confirmed that a few of the cytomegalovirus-associated TCR beta chains recognize cytomegalovirus antigens. In this cohort, only TCR beta chains were sequenced, and detectable features were limited by the absence of alpha or paired-chain data. A further reported finding was that TCR beta sequences accurately predicted the HLA-A and HLA-B alleles for most subjects in the first cohort. A group of highly shared sequence variants was considered likely to be a technical artifact of the sequencing pipeline. The classifier was reported to diagnose cytomegalovirus status with high specificity and sensitivity in both the original cohort and the validation cohort. While some public TCRs were present in many individuals, most TCR sequences turned up only very rarely across donors. According to a later analysis, parvovirus B19, influenza, CMV and Epstein-Barr virus appeared linked to several top co-occurrence clusters. The 87-base-pair reads could not distinguish some IMGT-functional V segments, including TRBV6-2 and TRBV6-3, so those segments were excluded. In a later analysis, TCR association rates were found to vary across HLA loci, with the most associated TCRs seen for DRB1 alleles and the fewest for HLA-C alleles. About 15 rarely observed V segments, including chromosome 9 orphons, were excluded from the earlier analysis of some 590 of the donors because counts were too low. An association between a missense DCLRE1C variant and V-gene and J-gene trimming of TCR beta chains was found in a later genetic analysis and replicated in an independent cohort. An earlier analysis of several hundred of the donors showed that most TCR beta V segments appeared in productive rearrangements either about 87% or about 30% of the time, which broadly matched IMGT annotations. The authors suggested that the approach could potentially be generalized to other disease states and immunological phenotypes. A later analysis found that most CMV-associated TCR beta chains appeared HLA-restricted, with HLA associations seemingly driven largely by CMV exposure. A later analysis found that HLA-associated TCR beta chains were more clonally expanded and had lower generation probabilities than equally common non-associated chains. When HLA alleles, especially DR and DQ, strongly co-occurred, TCR associations were difficult to assign to individual alleles. In a later analysis, more than 15,000 TCR beta sequences were associated with specific HLA alleles at a false discovery rate of 0.05. Because some donors lacked HLA typing at each locus, the association tests relied only on the typed subset. Sequencing depth was assumed to be roughly uniform across donors in the presence/absence analyses, though that assumption may not hold.

To prepare the library, the immunoSEQ multiplex PCR assay was applied. The multiplex PCR relied on a mix of 60 forward primers for TCR Vbeta segments and 13 reverse primers for TCR Jbeta segments. A multiplex PCR assay on genomic DNA amplified the CDR3 region of rearranged TCR beta genes. On the Illumina HiSeq System, the amplified TCR beta libraries were sequenced as 87-base-pair reads. The authors processed their data as follows. A later analysis tallied 75 million to 95 million unique TCR beta chains across the 666 repertoires, and approximately 9.9 million of those chains were shared by two or more donors. Raw reads were error-corrected and collapsed into unique sequences with a nearest-neighbor algorithm that merged closely related sequences to remove PCR and sequencing errors. To assign V, D and J gene segments, CDR3 sequences were aligned to IMGT reference sequences. For a sequence to be retained, a match of at least six nucleotides to both a V gene segment and a J gene segment was required. A rearrangement counted as productive if the CDR3 had no stop codons and remained in frame with V and J, and every other rearrangement counted as non-productive. CDR3 was defined by IMGT convention, running from the second conserved V-encoded cysteine to the conserved J-encoded phenylalanine. Sequences without an unambiguous match to a single V gene segment were excluded from the earlier analysis of 450 to 650 of the donors. An earlier analysis of several hundred of the donors classified V segments as functional when productive rearrangements were above 56.7% and as segregating when the standard deviation between donors was above 5%. A statistical classification framework was built to diagnose cytomegalovirus status from the catalog of TCR beta chain sequences. V and J gene assignment, in a later analysis, came from comparing TCR nucleotide sequences with IMGT/GENE-DB human TR gene sequences. In a later analysis, CDR3 sequences and most-parsimonious VDJ recombination scenarios were assigned using the TCRdist pipeline. In a later analysis, each TCR beta chain was defined by its CDR3 amino acid sequence together with its V-gene family, and reads without a unique V-gene family were excluded. In a later analysis, fewer than 600 highly shared, low-generation-probability nucleotide sequences were removed to address suspected cross-contamination and a sequencing artifact. A later analysis calculated a clonal expansion index for each public chain from normalized within-repertoire ranks of inferred template counts. Generation probabilities in a later analysis came from a VDJ recombination model fitted to out-of-frame rearrangements, and those results were checked against IGoR. A later analysis scored TCR-TCR, TCR-HLA and TCR-CMV co-occurrence with hypergeometric tests, applying a repertoire-size bias correction to TCR pairs. False discovery rates were estimated in a later analysis by permuting HLA or CMV assignments 20 times. In a later analysis, co-occurring TCRs were grouped with DBSCAN, and TCRdist sequence similarity was added when clustering was performed within HLA-allele-positive subsets. Repertoires with fewer than 30,000 or more than 120,000 public chains, plus five repertoires with anomalous nucleotide sharing, were excluded from co-occurrence clustering. TCRdb holds this immuneACCESS table with in-frame rearrangements only. Some clones are missing; in checked studies, unresolved V genes explain under half, and the rest has no known cause. That table gives V, J and clone size, and the DNA gave D and trimming. The sample table includes around 53,000 clones. The ten largest make up less than 15% of the sample.

Recombination connected TRBV30 to TRBJ2-3; TRBD2 lines up with 8 middle nucleotides. The sample consisted of PBMCs. This receptor was obtained from a woman aged 25 to 39 in good health and CMV-seropositive. In nucleotide form, the sequence is TGTGCCTGGAGTGAACTAGCGGTGAGCACAGATAAGCAGTATTTT. The resulting protein is CAWSELAVSTDKQYF.